These 5 T cell receptor beta chains were all obtained from the same sample, sequenced in a study of blood T cell repertoires in COVID-19. The table came from immunoSEQ multiplex PCR; TCRdb's copy has only in-frame clones and leaves some out. This repertoire shows some 160,000 clones, around 90% found once; its top ten account for approximately 2.9%. Sequenced input: peripheral blood. The receptors stem from a man in his 60s with acute or convalescent COVID-19.

The chain has TRBV6-1 and TRBJ2-7; tentative D call: TRBD2 (7 bases). This CDR3 is built from 15 residues. The V gene lost 2 bases and the J gene lost 2 bases, with 13 bases spanning the gap. Germline CDR1 reads MNHNS; CDR2 reads SASEGT. The CDR3 region is CASSENRGGAYEQYF. The CDR3, as DNA: TGTGCCAGCAGTGAAAATAGAGGGGGGGCCTACGAGCAGTACTTC.

This clone was seen once. The gene calls are TRBV4-1 and TRBJ1-6, with D perhaps matching TRBD1 (6 bases). CDR1 and CDR2 from the germline V gene are MGHRA and YSYEKL. The CDR3 runs 12 residues. Trimming removed 7 bases from V and 9 bases from J, with 10 bases in between. The CDR3 DNA reads as TGCGCCAGCAAGGGGGAGGGTTCACCCCTCCACTTT. It is translated as CASKGEGSPLHF.

V gene TRBV21-1 combines with J gene TRBJ1-4; TRBD1, the D gene given by the table, was not confirmed from the DNA. TRBV21-1 is recorded as a pseudogene. The CDR3 runs 15 residues. This CDR3 reads CASSKVRQGNEKLFF. CDR3 nucleotides: TGTGCCAGCAGCAAAGTTAGACAGGGTAATGAAAAACTGTTTTTT.

The rearrangement uses TRBV24-1 and TRBJ2-1; 9 bases are shared with TRBD1. Germline V gene lookup returns CDR1 KGHDR and CDR2 SFDVKD. This CDR3 is built from 14 residues. J lost 10 bases, V lost 5 bases, and 8 bases had no gene match. CDR3 nucleotide sequence: TGTGCCACCAGTGTAGGGACAGGGTATGTCGAGCAGTTCTTC. Encoded protein: CATSVGTGYVEQFF.

The V and J genes are TRBV7-9 and TRBJ1-6; 10 bases are a match to TRBD1. Germline V gene lookup returns CDR1 SEHNR and CDR2 FQNEAQ (reference sequence). The CDR3 contains 17 residues. Trimming at V came to 4 bases and at J to 0 bases, leaving 3 bases not matched to a gene. CDR3 nucleotide sequence: TGTGCCAGCAGCTCGGACAGGGGGAGCTCCTATAATTCACCCCTCCACTTT. Residues: CASSSDRGSSYNSPLHF.